The TCR beta chain described here comes from a study of shared clonotypes between healthy human individuals. Study conclusions and caveats: Naive subsets tended to show greater estimated richness than memory subsets. Owing to a small donor count, the genetic and exposure-history diversity represented was limited.

CDR3 length: 14 residues. Per the germline V gene, CDR1 is SQVTM and CDR2 is ANQGSEA. V gave up 1 base and J gave up 0 bases, with 7 bases separating them. Comments on this clone: Its specificity is unknown.

The assay was immunoSEQ multiplex PCR, and TCRdb's table has in-frame clones only and misses some. The sample holds some 350,000 clones, roughly 70% seen once. The donors were adults (healthy and HIV-negative) with no recent acute infections or vaccinations. This TCR came from a man aged 30-40 years in good health. The chain has TRBV29-1 and TRBJ1-3; D remains ambiguous. The sequenced material came from memory CD4+ T cells sorted from blood. Subset denoted: CD45RA-negative fraction. The CDR3 sequence is CSVEGVLSGNTIYF. CDR3 nucleotides: TGCAGCGTTGAAGGGGTCCTCTCTGGAAACACCATATATTTT.